The sequence of this T cell receptor (beta chain) was determined in a study of B cell selection in AIRE deficiency. Libraries were prepared by immunoSEQ multiplex PCR; TCRdb keeps only in-frame clonotypes and omits some of them. The data show about 14,000 clones, with roughly 91% seen just once and about 0.95% held by the top ten. CDR3 size: 15 residues. V shed 0 bases and J shed 5 bases, with 10 bases lying between them. The germline gives CDR1 SGHTA, CDR2 FQGNSA. Regulatory T cells were sorted as CD4+CD25hiCD127low/negative cells. The chain is built from TRBV7-2 and TRBJ1-4, with a weak D call TRBD1 (5 bases). Sequencing input: Tregs sorted from PBMCs. This clonotype was obtained from a human donor with AIRE deficiency. The CDR3 reads CASSLAPRENEKLFF. CDR3 nucleotides: TGTGCCAGCAGCTTAGCGCCCAGGGAGAATGAAAAACTGTTTTTT.